This TCR beta chain was sequenced in a study of beta chain features in type 1 diabetes. Notes on the study in general: TCRB CDR3 length was moderately but significantly reduced in all four CD4+ subsets of Type 1 diabetes patients. Within the patient group, naive, central memory and Treg TCRB repertoires appeared more similar to each other than within healthy donors.

The entirety of the isolated RNA underwent reverse transcription, so expressed TCRB transcripts were sequenced. Generated by immunoSEQ multiplex PCR, the TCRdb table keeps only in-frame clones and is missing some. The data show hundreds of thousands of clones, 15% to 17% seen once. Unmatched junction bases numbered 0, after V lost 2 bases and J lost 3 bases. CDR3 length: 13 amino acids. Germline V lookup: CDR1 KGHSH, CDR2 LQKENI. Averaging roughly 120 mL, one heparinised blood draw came from each individual donor. Comment on this clone: Its antigen is unidentified. The sample has other DNA sequences that encode this CDR3 too.

This chain uses TRBV18 with TRBJ1-2, with 7 bases identical to TRBD1. Sequencing was carried out using naive CD4+ T cells from blood. The sequence came from a man aged 18-30 years in good health. Here the CDR3 reads CASSPTGDYGYTF. CDR3 coding DNA: TGTGCCAGCTCACCAACAGGGGACTATGGCTACACCTTC.